These 22 T cell receptor beta chains originate from one sample sequenced in a study of T cell repertoires in cytomegalovirus infection. TCRdb passed the reads through MiXCR, listing each CDR3 protein once. The sample holds 100,000 to 150,000 distinct CDR3 sequences, about 10% seen once. The specimen was PBMCs. All receptors come from a human donor in good health (CMV status not recorded). Some clones in this sample may be carry-over from other donors' samples.

This clonotype has only a few counts. The chain is built from TRBV4-1 and TRBJ1-3; no clear D gene. Germline V gives CDR1 MGHRA, CDR2 YSYEKL. Trimming removed 6 bases from V and 0 bases from J, with 12 bases in between. This CDR3 is 15 amino acids long. The CDR3 spells CASSPRSYSGNTIYF. CDR3 nucleotides: TGCGCCAGCAGTCCAAGATCATACTCTGGAAACACCATATATTTT.

This clonotype was recorded at least ten times. The gene calls are TRBV7-2 and TRBJ2-1; 10 positions agree with TRBD2. This CDR3 spans 15 amino acids. CDR1 SGHTA and CDR2 FQGNSA come from the germline V gene. J gave up 7 bases and V 5 bases, and 8 bases lay outside the gene matches. The CDR3 DNA reads TGTGCCAGCAGCCCAGCGGGGGGGCCGAGGAATGAGCAGTTCTTC. Amino acids: CASSPAGGPRNEQFF.

There are many counts of this clonotype. The chain couples TRBV2 to TRBJ2-7, with D unclear. V gave up 6 bases and J gave up 2 bases, with 14 bases separating them. The CDR3 extends over 14 amino acids. The germline V gene encodes CDR1 SNHLY and CDR2 FYNNEI. The CDR3: CASSHTRNPYEQYF. DNA of the CDR3: TGTGCCAGCAGCCATACCCGAAATCCCTACGAGCAGTACTTC.

This clonotype was detected only a few times. The chain recombines TRBV6-5 with TRBJ2-7; the D gene could be TRBD1 or TRBD2 (5 bases each). Trimming pared 6 bases from V and 6 bases from J, leaving 15 bases between. CDR1 and CDR2 from the germline V gene are MNHEY and SVGAGI. The CDR3 consists of 13 residues. The DNA of the CDR3 is TGTGCCAGCAGGGTCAGGGAAGGAGGCGAGCAGTACTTC. This translates into CASRVREGGEQYF.

This clonotype was observed many times. The chain has TRBV3-1 and TRBJ1-2, with 8 bases identical to TRBD1. The CDR3 has 15 amino acids. Losses at the gene ends were 1 base for V and 8 bases for J; bases not matched to a gene: 9. Looked up from germline, CDR1 is LGHDT and CDR2 is YNNKEL (reference sequence). The CDR3 DNA sequence: TGTGCCAGCAGCCAAGCGGCAGGACAGGGTTACGGCTACACCTTC. Protein sequence: CASSQAAGQGYGYTF.

This clonotype showed up many times. The chain recombines TRBV7-9 with TRBJ1-2; a weak D match, TRBD1 (5 bases). Deletions cut 4 bases from V and 4 bases from J, with 13 bases between. Germline V gene sequence: CDR1 SEHNR, CDR2 FQNEAQ (reference sequence). CDR3 size: 14 residues. The DNA for the CDR3 is TGTGCCAGCAGCTCAACAGGAGGAAGCTATGGCTACACCTTC. It yields the protein CASSSTGGSYGYTF.

This clonotype appeared many times. This chain joins TRBV10-3 and TRBJ2-2; TRBD1 matches 7 bases. J lost 1 base, V lost 6 bases, and 5 bases had no gene match. Per the germline V gene, CDR1 is ENHRY and CDR2 is SYGVKD. There are 15 residues in the CDR3. The CDR3 reads CAISPTGQNTGELFF. The CDR3 DNA reads TGTGCCATCAGCCCGACAGGGCAGAACACCGGGGAGCTGTTTTTT.

This rearrangement joins TRBV6-8 to TRBJ1-6; 7 bases match TRBD1. This CDR3 region has 13 residues. Germline V gene lookup returns CDR1 MNHGY and CDR2 SAAAGT. The J segment lost 6 bases and the V segment lost 8 bases, leaving 4 bases of the junction unmatched. CDR3 in amino acids: CASRRDSNSPLHF. The CDR3 DNA reads TGTGCCAGCCGACGGGACAGTAATTCACCCCTCCACTTT.

The rearrangement links TRBV5-1 to TRBJ2-3; perhaps TRBD1 as D (6 bases). CDR3 length: 14 amino acids. V was trimmed by 4 bases and J by 4 bases, leaving 13 bases between them. The germline CDR1 and CDR2 sequences are SGHRS and YFSETQ. The chain's CDR3 is CASSVGQGADTQYF. The CDR3 DNA sequence: TGCGCCAGCAGCGTGGGACAAGGGGCAGATACGCAGTATTTT.

This clonotype appeared many times. The V gene is TRBV7-8, the J gene TRBJ1-2; D call uncertain. V lost 5 bases and J 2 bases, leaving 9 bases between the germline ends. This CDR3 has 13 amino acids. Per germline, CDR1 SGHVS and CDR2 FQNEAQ. In DNA, the CDR3 is TGTGCCAGCAGCATCTACATGAACTATGGCTACACCTTC. Translation: CASSIYMNYGYTF.

This clonotype has a count of ten or more. The J gene is TRBJ2-2, the V gene TRBV5-1; D possibly matches TRBD1 or TRBD2 (5 bases each). Trimming cost V 4 bases and J 6 bases, with 16 bases left between them. Germline V CDR1 and CDR2: SGHRS, YFSETQ. CDR3 size: 15 residues. DNA of the CDR3: TGCGCCAGCAGCCGAGGGACCCAAACAGCCGGGGAGCTGTTTTTT. It translates to CASSRGTQTAGELFF.

This clonotype occurred many times. The chain links TRBV5-5 to TRBJ2-3, with 8 bases aligning to TRBD2. The CDR3 extends over 14 amino acids. Germline trimming cut 2 bases from V and 2 bases from J; bases unmatched to any gene: 1. Germline CDR1 reads SGHKS; CDR2 reads YYEKEE (reference sequence). CDR3 nucleotide sequence: TGTGCCAGCAGCTTCGGGGGGGTCACAGATACGCAGTATTTT. Protein sequence: CASSFGGVTDTQYF.

This rearrangement joins TRBV18 to TRBJ2-3; 10 bases are shared with TRBD1. This CDR3 region has 18 residues. Losses at the gene ends were 0 bases for V and 0 bases for J; bases not matched to a gene: 6. From germline, CDR1 is KGHSH and CDR2 LQKENI. This CDR3 is CASSPPRTGGPSTDTQYF. The CDR3 nucleotides are TGTGCCAGCTCACCACCGAGGACAGGGGGACCTAGCACAGATACGCAGTATTTT.

This clonotype was counted only a few times. The V call is TRBV20-1, the J call TRBJ1-3, with D unresolved. The CDR3 sequence is 15 residues long. Germline CDR1 is DFQATT and CDR2 is SNEGSKA (reference sequence). The V gene lost 0 bases and the J gene lost 4 bases, with 13 bases spanning the gap. CDR3 DNA sequence: TGCAGTGCTAGAGACGGGGTAACTTCCGGAAACACCATATATTTT. This codes for CSARDGVTSGNTIYF.

This clonotype was detected ten times or more. The rearrangement joins TRBV20-1 to TRBJ2-7, with D possibly TRBD2 on 6 matching bases. CDR3 length equals 15 residues. Germline V gene lookup returns CDR1 DFQATT and CDR2 SNEGSKA (reference sequence). Deletions cut 2 bases from V and 6 bases from J, with 20 bases between. The CDR3 protein is CSARLPGLSPFEQYF. For the CDR3, the DNA is TGCAGTGCTAGACTGCCGGGACTCTCCCCTTTCGAGCAGTACTTC.

This clonotype was seen a handful of times. The rearrangement joins TRBV28 to TRBJ1-5; D might be TRBD1 (5 bases). The CDR3 sequence is 14 residues long. Germline CDR1 and CDR2: MDHEN and SYDVKM. V lost 7 bases, J lost 7 bases, and 17 bases lay in between. The CDR3 nucleotides are TGTGCCAGCAAAATGGAGGCCCAGGGACAGCCCCAGCATTTT. Its translation is CASKMEAQGQPQHF.

This clonotype was seen at least ten times. This chain joins TRBV12-3 or TRBV12-4 and TRBJ1-4; D is uncertain. The CDR3 is 13 residues long. V dropped 3 bases and J dropped 8 bases, with 10 bases sitting between them. The CDR3 loop is CASSFVVEEKLFF. The DNA of the CDR3 is TGTGCCAGCAGTTTTGTCGTGGAGGAAAAACTGTTTTTT.

This clonotype has ten or more counts. This chain links TRBV20-1 with TRBJ1-1, with unresolved D. The V gene lost 0 bases and the J gene lost 4 bases, with 15 bases spanning the gap. Germline CDR1 DFQATT, CDR2 SNEGSKA (reference sequence). There are 15 residues in the CDR3. The DNA for the CDR3 is TGCAGTGCTAGAGATGCAGTACTGGGGAGCACTGAAGCTTTCTTT. This translates into CSARDAVLGSTEAFF.

The chain has TRBV20-1 and TRBJ1-5; 9 bases are a match to TRBD1. Germline loops: CDR1 DFQATT, CDR2 SNEGSKA (reference sequence). Trimming took 6 bases from V and 5 from J; bases not matched to a gene: 5. The CDR3 spans 13 residues. In nucleotides, the CDR3 is TGCAGTGCAGCTACAGGGGGCCATCAGCCCCAGCATTTT. The encoded protein is CSAATGGHQPQHF.

This clonotype was picked up many times. This sequence joins TRBV12-3 or TRBV12-4 and TRBJ1-2; D remains ambiguous. Trimming removed 4 bases from V and 3 bases from J, with 15 bases in between. CDR3 length equals 15 residues. CDR3 residues: CASSSEPVAYYGYTF. In DNA, the CDR3 is TGTGCCAGCAGTTCGGAACCAGTTGCTTACTATGGCTACACCTTC.

This clonotype was counted at least ten times. V and J are TRBV2 and TRBJ1-3; D is ambiguous. CDR1 and CDR2 (germline): SNHLY, FYNNEI. V lost 7 bases to trimming and J lost 4 bases, with 17 bases between them. The CDR3 covers 15 residues. The CDR3 protein is CASTEDQMSGNTIYF. CDR3 nucleotides: TGTGCCAGCACCGAGGACCAAATGTCGGGAAACACCATATATTTT.

A few counts support this clonotype. In nucleotides, the CDR3 is TGCGCCAGCAGCCAAGAAGGCCAGGGTAGCAATCAGCCCCAGCATTTT. Encoded protein: CASSQEGQGSNQPQHF. The genes are TRBV4-1 and TRBJ1-5; a possible D gene is TRBD1 (5 bases). V lost 0 bases to trimming and J lost 0 bases, with 9 bases between them. From germline, CDR1 is MGHRA and CDR2 YSYEKL. The CDR3 totals 16 residues.